The 13 T cell receptor beta chains below come from one sample, sequenced in a study of early T cells in non-severe SARS-CoV-2 infection. TCRdb ran MiXCR on the 5' RACE reads and lists one entry per CDR3 protein. The top ten hold roughly 13% of the sample, which has 34,000 or so distinct CDR3 sequences, about 10% seen once. Sequenced sample: whole blood. The receptors were sampled from an adult who was a healthcare worker with PCR-confirmed SARS-CoV-2 infection or an uninfected control (not recorded which).

This clonotype was seen at least ten times. The rearrangement links TRBV5-6 to TRBJ2-3; a weak D match, TRBD2 (6 bases). This CDR3 has 16 amino acids. With 0 bases removed from V and 1 base from J, the gap between germline ends came to 12 bases. The germline CDR1 and CDR2 sequences are SGHDT and YYEEEE. CDR3 sequence reads: CASSLEGPSGTDTQYF. The CDR3 bases are TGTGCCAGCAGCTTGGAAGGGCCTAGCGGCACAGATACGCAGTATTTT.

The table lists this clonotype with many counts. The J gene is TRBJ2-3, the V gene TRBV5-5; weak D call: TRBD1 (6 bases). The V end lost 0 bases, the J end lost 4 bases, and 12 bases lay between the germline ends. The CDR3 runs 15 residues. From germline, CDR1 is SGHKS and CDR2 YYEKEE (reference sequence). The CDR3 loop reads CASSLDSTGPDTQYF. CDR3 bases: TGTGCCAGCAGCTTGGACTCTACAGGGCCAGATACGCAGTATTTT.

The chain couples TRBV3-1 to TRBJ1-5; D call uncertain. CDR1 and CDR2 (germline): LGHDT, YNNKEL (reference sequence). With 4 bases removed from V and 15 bases from J, the gap between germline ends came to 22 bases. This CDR3 comprises 14 residues. CDR3 bases: TGTGCCAGCAGCCCCGGCCCGGGGTATGGGTTTTCGCATTTT. Its translation is CASSPGPGYGFSHF.

There are a few counts of this clonotype. This chain links TRBV7-2 with TRBJ2-2; TRBD1 matches 8 bases. The J segment lost 7 bases and the V segment lost 1 base, leaving 11 bases of the junction unmatched. Germline assignment: CDR1 SGHTA and CDR2 FQGNSA. The CDR3 length is 17 residues. The CDR3 region is CASSLVPPQGANGELFF. The CDR3 DNA is TGTGCCAGCAGCTTAGTCCCCCCCCAGGGGGCAAACGGGGAGCTGTTTTTT.

This clonotype came up many times. The chain joins TRBV7-6 to TRBJ2-7, with unresolved D. The germline V gene encodes CDR1 SGHVS and CDR2 FNYEAQ. The CDR3 consists of 14 residues. The ends were cut back, 4 bases at V and 4 bases at J, with 14 bases in the middle. CDR3 sequence: CASSSAPLGYEQYF. The DNA of the CDR3 is TGTGCCAGCAGCTCTGCTCCCCTGGGGTACGAGCAGTACTTC.

The chain combines TRBV6-2 or TRBV6-3 with TRBJ1-2; D call uncertain. Per germline, CDR1 MNHEY and CDR2 SVGEGT. The germline V and J ends were trimmed by 6 bases and 4 bases, with 9 bases remaining between them. This CDR3 has 12 residues. CDR3 residues: CASSEGGYGYTF. CDR3 DNA: TGTGCCAGCAGCGAGGGAGGCTATGGCTACACCTTC.

This clonotype turned up a few times. The chain has TRBV15 and TRBJ2-7; no definite D call. Germline V gives CDR1 LNHNV, CDR2 YYDKDF (reference sequence). The CDR3 has 15 amino acids. V lost 0 bases, J lost 7 bases, and 16 bases lay in between. In nucleotides, the CDR3 is TGTGCCACCAGCAGAGATCCGACTTCAAACCGGGAGCAGTACTTC. Protein product: CATSRDPTSNREQYF.

This clonotype has a count of ten or more. The gene calls are TRBV11-1 and TRBJ1-5; possible D gene TRBD1, 5 bases. The germline CDR1 and CDR2 sequences are SGHAT and FQDESV (reference sequence). Trimming pared 5 bases from V and 5 bases from J, leaving 10 bases between. The CDR3 is 13 amino acids. The CDR3 DNA follows: TGTGCCAGCAGCCTACGGGGGGATCAGCCCCAGCATTTT. This encodes CASSLRGDQPQHF.

To note about this clonotype: With a much larger clone just one base away, this may be a read error. The chain links TRBV19 to TRBJ1-5; TRBD1 might be the D (6 bases). The CDR3 runs to 15 residues. Germline V lookup: CDR1 LNHDA, CDR2 SQIVND (reference sequence). Trimming removed 5 bases at V and 6 bases at J, with 17 bases between. CDR3 loop: CASSQGQWAGQPQHF. For the CDR3, the DNA is TGTGCCAGTAGTCAAGGACAGTGGGCAGGTCAGCCCCAGCATTTT.

The table lists this clonotype with a few counts. This chain connects TRBV5-5 to TRBJ1-4, with D unclear. CDR3 length equals 16 residues. The germline gives CDR1 SGHKS, CDR2 YYEKEE (reference sequence). V lost 4 bases to trimming and J lost 2 bases, with 15 bases between them. The CDR3 DNA reads as TGTGCCAGCAGCCCGGACCGGCCTTTGACTAATGAAAAACTGTTTTTT. Protein product: CASSPDRPLTNEKLFF.

A few counts support this clonotype. The chain links TRBV29-1 to TRBJ2-2; 8 bases fit TRBD1. J was trimmed by 3 bases and V by 7 bases; bases with no gene match: 7. The V gene's germline CDR1 is SQVTM and CDR2 ANQGSEA. The CDR3 is made up of 14 amino acids. CDR3 nucleotide sequence: TGCAGCGCATCGACAGGGGCCGACACCGGGGAGCTGTTTTTT. Translation gives CSASTGADTGELFF.

This chain joins TRBV5-5 and TRBJ2-5; 12 positions match TRBD2. Losses at the gene ends were 7 bases for V and 5 bases for J; bases not matched to a gene: 9. Germline CDR1 SGHKS, CDR2 YYEKEE (reference sequence). CDR3 length: 15 amino acids. As DNA, the CDR3 is TGTGCCAGCCTAACCGGGACTAGCGGGCTGGAGACCCAGTACTTC. The encoded protein is CASLTGTSGLETQYF. Filled out from reference TRBV5-5 and TRBJ2-5, the complete variable domain reads DAGVTQSPTHLIKTRGQQVTLRCSPISGHKSVSWYQQVLGQGPQFIFQYYEKEERGRGNFPDRFSARQFPNYSSELNVNALLLGDSALYLCASLTGTSGLETQYFGPGTRLLVL.

The table lists this clonotype with many counts. Written as DNA, the CDR3 is TGTGCCAGCAGTCTGACCCCCGGACGGAGTGAAAAACTGTTTTTT. Protein product: CASSLTPGRSEKLFF. The chain uses TRBV27 and TRBJ1-4; D ambiguous. The germline V and J ends were trimmed by 5 bases and 7 bases, with 17 bases remaining between them. Germline V CDR1 and CDR2: MNHEY, SMNVEV (reference sequence). The CDR3 contains 15 residues.